The T cell receptor (beta chain) under discussion was sequenced for a study of response to subunit inactivated influenza vaccine. Each CDR3 protein is one row after TCRdb ran MiXCR on the RT-PCR reads. Here the sample spans about 500,000 distinct CDR3 sequences, about 15% being singletons. Remarks on this clonotype: What it binds is unknown.

The CDR3 extends over 15 amino acids. The V segment lost 6 bases and the J segment 7 bases; nucleotides outside the gene matches: 11. Germline V gene data show CDR1 as SEHNR and CDR2 as FQNEAQ (reference sequence). Findings of the study overall: It was the authors' suggestion that each seasonal influenza vaccination recruits few new T cells.

The chain has TRBV7-9 and TRBJ2-2, with 7 bases identical to TRBD1. Sequenced here: CD4+ T cells sorted from PBMCs, sampled roughly 24 months after vaccination. This clonotype was obtained from a man aged 50 to 69 who received an inactivated influenza vaccine. CDR3 bases: TGTGCCAGCAGACTGACAGGGTATCGGGACGGGGAGCTGTTTTTT. The encoded protein is CASRLTGYRDGELFF.